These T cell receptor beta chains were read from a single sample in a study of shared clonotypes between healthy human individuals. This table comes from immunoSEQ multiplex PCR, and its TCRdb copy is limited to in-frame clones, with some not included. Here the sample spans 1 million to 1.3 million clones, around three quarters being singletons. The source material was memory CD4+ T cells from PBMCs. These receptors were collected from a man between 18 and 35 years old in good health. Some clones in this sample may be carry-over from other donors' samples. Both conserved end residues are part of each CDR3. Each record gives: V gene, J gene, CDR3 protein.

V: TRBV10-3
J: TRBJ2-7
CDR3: CAISESSGGEQYF

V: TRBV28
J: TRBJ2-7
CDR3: CASSFLSGGLGRYEQYF

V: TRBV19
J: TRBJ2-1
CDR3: CASSGQGAFRGEQFF

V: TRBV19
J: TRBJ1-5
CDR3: CASTTTGKFGNQPQHF

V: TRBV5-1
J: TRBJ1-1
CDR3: CASSLGGIWGAFF

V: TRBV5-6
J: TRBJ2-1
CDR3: CASSSDYGRQFF

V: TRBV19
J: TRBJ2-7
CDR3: CASSIGPGEQYF

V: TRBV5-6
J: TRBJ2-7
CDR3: CASSLFSGTSTYEQYF

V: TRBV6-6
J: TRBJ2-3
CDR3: CASTPDSSTSTDTQYF

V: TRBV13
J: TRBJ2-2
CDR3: CAGARGGNTGELFF

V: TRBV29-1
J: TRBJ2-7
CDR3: CSVETPGLLYEQYF

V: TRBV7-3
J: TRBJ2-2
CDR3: CASSLSSGYTGELFF

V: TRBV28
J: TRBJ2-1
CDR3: CASSLLVTSGSGEQFF

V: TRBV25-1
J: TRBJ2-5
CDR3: CASSGLGGRGETQYF

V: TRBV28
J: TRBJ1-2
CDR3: CASSRRGTSYGYTF

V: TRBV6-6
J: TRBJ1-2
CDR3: CATDDRGHGYTF

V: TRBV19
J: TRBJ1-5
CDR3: CASSISSNQPQHF

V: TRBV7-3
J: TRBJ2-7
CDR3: CASSHGTGLVYEQYF

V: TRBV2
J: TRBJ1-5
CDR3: CASSDRNYQPQHF

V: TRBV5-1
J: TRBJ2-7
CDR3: CASSRGYAYEQYF

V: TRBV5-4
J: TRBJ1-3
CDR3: CASSPDRGGNTIYF